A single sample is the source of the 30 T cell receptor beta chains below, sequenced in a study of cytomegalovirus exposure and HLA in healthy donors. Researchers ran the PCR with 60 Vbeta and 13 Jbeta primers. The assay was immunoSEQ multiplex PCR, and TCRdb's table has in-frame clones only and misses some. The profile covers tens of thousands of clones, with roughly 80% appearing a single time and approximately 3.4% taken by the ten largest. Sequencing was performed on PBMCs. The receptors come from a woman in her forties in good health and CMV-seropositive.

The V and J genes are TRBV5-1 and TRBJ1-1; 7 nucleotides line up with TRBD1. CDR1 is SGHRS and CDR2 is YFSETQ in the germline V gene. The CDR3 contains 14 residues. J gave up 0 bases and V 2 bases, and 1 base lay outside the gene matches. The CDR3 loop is CASSFTGVNTEAFF. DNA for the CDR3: TGCGCCAGCAGCTTCACAGGGGTGAACACTGAAGCTTTCTTT.

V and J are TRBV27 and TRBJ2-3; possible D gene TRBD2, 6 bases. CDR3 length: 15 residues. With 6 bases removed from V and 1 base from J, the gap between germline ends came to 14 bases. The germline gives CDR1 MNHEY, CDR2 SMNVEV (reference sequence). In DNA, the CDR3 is TGTGCCAGCAGCGAAAGACTAGGAGGCACAGATACGCAGTATTTT. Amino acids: CASSERLGGTDTQYF.

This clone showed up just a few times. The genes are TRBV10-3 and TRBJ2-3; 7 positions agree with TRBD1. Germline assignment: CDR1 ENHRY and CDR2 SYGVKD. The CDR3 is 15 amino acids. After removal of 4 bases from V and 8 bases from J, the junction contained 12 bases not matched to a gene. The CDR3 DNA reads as TGTGCCATCAGTGTTAGACAGGGCCTAGACGGTACGCAGTATTTT. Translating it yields CAISVRQGLDGTQYF.

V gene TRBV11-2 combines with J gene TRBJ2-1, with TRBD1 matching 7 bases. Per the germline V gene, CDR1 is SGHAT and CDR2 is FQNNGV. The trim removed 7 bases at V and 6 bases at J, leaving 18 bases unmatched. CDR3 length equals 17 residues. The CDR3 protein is CASTPNPRDRPTNEQFF. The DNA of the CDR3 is TGTGCCAGCACCCCCAATCCCCGGGACAGACCGACCAATGAGCAGTTCTTC.

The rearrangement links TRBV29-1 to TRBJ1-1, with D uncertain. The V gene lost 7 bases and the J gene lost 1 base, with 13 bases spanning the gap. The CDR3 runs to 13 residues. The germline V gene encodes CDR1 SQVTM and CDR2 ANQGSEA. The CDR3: CSAWTTGNTEAFF. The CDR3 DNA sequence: TGCAGCGCATGGACTACTGGGAACACTGAAGCTTTCTTT.

CDR3 in DNA: TGCAGCGTTGAACGGGACAGGATCAACTATGGCTACACCTTC. Amino acids: CSVERDRINYGYTF. V gene TRBV29-1 combines with J gene TRBJ1-2; 8 nucleotides match TRBD1. Per the germline V gene, CDR1 is SQVTM and CDR2 is ANQGSEA. The V gene end was trimmed by 2 bases and the J gene end by 2 bases; junction bases not matched to a gene: 4. The CDR3 runs to 14 residues.

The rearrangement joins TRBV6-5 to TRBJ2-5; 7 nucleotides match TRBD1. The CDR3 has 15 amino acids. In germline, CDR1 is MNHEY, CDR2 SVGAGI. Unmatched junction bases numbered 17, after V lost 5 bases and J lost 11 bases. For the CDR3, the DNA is TGTGCCAGCAGTCAGGACAGGCTTACATCGAACTCGCAGTACTTC. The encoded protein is CASSQDRLTSNSQYF.

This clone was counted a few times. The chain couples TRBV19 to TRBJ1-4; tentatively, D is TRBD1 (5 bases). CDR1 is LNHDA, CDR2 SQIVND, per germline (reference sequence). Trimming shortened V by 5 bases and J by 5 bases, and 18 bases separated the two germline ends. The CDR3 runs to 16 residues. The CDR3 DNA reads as TGTGCCAGTAGTCCCCCCCATGGGACTGGGAATGAAAAACTGTTTTTT. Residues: CASSPPHGTGNEKLFF.

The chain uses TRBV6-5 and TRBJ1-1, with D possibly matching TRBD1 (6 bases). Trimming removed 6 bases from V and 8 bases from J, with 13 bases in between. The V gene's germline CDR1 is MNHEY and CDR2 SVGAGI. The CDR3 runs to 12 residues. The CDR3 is CASRPGTREAFF. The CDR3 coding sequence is TGTGCCAGCAGACCCGGGACAAGAGAAGCTTTCTTT.

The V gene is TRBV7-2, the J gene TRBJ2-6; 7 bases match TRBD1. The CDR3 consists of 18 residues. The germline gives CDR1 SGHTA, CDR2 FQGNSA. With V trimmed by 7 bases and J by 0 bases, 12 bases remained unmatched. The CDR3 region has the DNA TGTGCCAGCACCCGTACAGGGGTAAGCTCCTCTGGGGCCAACGTCCTGACTTTC. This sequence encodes CASTRTGVSSSGANVLTF. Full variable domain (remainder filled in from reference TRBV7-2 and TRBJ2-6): GAGVSQSPSNKVTEKGKDVELRCDPISGHTALYWYRQSLGQGLEFLIYFQGNSAPDKSGLPSDRFSAERTGGSVSTLTIQRTQQEDSAVYLCASTRTGVSSSGANVLTFGAGSRLTVL.

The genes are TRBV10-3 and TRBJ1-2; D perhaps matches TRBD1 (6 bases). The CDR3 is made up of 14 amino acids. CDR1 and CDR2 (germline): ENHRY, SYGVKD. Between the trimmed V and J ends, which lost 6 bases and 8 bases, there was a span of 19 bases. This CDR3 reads CAIRGTLIVDGYTF. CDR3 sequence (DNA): TGTGCCATCAGGGGGACACTAATCGTGGACGGCTACACCTTC.

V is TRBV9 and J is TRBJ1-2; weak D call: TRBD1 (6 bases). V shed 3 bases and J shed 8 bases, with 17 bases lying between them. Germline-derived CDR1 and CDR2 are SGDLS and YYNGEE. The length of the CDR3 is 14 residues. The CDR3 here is CASSAYPRTEGYTF. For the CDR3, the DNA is TGTGCCAGCAGCGCATACCCGAGGACAGAGGGCTACACCTTC.

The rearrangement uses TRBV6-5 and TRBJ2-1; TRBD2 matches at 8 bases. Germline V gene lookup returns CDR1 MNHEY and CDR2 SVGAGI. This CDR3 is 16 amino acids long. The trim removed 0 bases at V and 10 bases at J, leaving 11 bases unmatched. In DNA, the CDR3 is TGTGCCAGCAGTTACTCTTCCGGGGGGGCCCTTTACGAGCAGTTCTTC. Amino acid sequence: CASSYSSGGALYEQFF.

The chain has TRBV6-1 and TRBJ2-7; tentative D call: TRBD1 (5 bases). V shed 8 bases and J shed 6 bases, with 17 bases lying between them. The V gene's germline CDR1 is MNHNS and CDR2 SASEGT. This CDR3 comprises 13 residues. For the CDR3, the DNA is TGTGCCAGCGAAGGCAGGGTCGGGCGCGAGCAGTACTTC. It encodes CASEGRVGREQYF.

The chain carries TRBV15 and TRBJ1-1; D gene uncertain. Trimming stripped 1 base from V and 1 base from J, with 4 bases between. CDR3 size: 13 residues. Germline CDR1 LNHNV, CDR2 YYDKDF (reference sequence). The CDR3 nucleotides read TGTGCCACCAGCAGAGGAGGGAACACTGAAGCTTTCTTT. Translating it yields CATSRGGNTEAFF.

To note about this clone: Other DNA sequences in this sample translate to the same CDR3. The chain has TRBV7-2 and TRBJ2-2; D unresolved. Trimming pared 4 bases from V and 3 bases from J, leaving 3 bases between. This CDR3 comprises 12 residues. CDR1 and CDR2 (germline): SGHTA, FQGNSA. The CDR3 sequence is CASSSYTGELFF. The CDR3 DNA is TGTGCCAGCAGCTCGTACACCGGGGAGCTGTTTTTT.

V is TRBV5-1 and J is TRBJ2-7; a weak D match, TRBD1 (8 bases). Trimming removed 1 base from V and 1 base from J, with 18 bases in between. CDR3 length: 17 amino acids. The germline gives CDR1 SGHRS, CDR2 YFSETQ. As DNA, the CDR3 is TGCGCCAGCAGCTTGTCTGCGCAGCGGGACAGGTCCTACGAGCAGTACTTC. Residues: CASSLSAQRDRSYEQYF.

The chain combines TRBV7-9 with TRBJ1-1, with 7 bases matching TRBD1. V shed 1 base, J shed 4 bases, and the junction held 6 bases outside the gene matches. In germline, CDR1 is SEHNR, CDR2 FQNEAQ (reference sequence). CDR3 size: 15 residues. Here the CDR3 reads CASSLEKGASTEAFF. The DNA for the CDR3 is TGTGCCAGCAGCTTAGAAAAGGGGGCAAGCACTGAAGCTTTCTTT.

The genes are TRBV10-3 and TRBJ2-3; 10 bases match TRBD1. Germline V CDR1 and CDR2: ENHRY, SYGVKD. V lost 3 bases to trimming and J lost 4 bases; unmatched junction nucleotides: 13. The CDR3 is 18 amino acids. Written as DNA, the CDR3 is TGTGCCATCAGTGACCTCTCTCGGACAGGGGGGGGGTCAGATACGCAGTATTTT. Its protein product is CAISDLSRTGGGSDTQYF.

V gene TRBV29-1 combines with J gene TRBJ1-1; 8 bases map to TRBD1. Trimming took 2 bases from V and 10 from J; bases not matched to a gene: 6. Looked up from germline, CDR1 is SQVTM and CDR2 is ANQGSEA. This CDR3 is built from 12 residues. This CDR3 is CSVESYDRGAFF. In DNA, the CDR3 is TGCAGCGTTGAATCTTACGACAGGGGAGCTTTCTTT.

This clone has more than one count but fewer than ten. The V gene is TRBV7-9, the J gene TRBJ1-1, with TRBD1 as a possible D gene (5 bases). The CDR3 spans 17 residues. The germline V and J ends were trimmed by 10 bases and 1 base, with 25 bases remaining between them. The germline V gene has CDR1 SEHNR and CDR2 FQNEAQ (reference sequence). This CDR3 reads CATDTSPSGGPNTEAFF. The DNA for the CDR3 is TGTGCCACCGACACTAGCCCCTCCGGGGGACCGAACACTGAAGCTTTCTTT.

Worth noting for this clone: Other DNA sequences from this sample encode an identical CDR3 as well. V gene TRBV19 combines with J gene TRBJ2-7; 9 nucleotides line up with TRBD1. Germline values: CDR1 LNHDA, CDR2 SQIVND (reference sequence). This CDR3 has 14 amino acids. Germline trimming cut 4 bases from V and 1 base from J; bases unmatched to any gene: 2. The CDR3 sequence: CASSRGTGSYEQYF. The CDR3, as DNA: TGTGCCAGTAGTAGGGGGACAGGGTCCTACGAGCAGTACTTC.

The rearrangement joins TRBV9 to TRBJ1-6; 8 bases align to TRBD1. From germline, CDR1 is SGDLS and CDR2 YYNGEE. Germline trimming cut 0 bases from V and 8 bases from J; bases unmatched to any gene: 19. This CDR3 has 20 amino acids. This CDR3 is CASSVAPDRGSYRLDSPLHF. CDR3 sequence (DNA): TGTGCCAGCAGCGTAGCCCCTGACAGGGGAAGTTACCGTTTGGATTCACCCCTCCACTTT.

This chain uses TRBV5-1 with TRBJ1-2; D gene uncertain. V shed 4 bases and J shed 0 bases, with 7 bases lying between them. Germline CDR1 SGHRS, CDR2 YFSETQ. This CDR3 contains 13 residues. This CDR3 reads CASSAQTNYGYTF. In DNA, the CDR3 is TGCGCCAGCAGCGCACAGACTAACTATGGCTACACCTTC.

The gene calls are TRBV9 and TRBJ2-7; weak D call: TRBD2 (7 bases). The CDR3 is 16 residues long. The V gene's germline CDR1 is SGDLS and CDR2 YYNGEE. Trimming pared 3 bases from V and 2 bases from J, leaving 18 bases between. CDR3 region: CASSEGGATATYEQYF. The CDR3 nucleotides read TGTGCCAGCAGCGAGGGGGGGGCTACTGCTACCTACGAGCAGTACTTC.

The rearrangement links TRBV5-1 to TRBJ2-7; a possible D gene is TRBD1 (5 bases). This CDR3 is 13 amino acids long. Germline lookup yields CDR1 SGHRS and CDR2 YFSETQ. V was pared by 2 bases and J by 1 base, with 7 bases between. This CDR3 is CASSLQVSYEQYF. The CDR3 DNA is TGCGCCAGCAGCTTACAGGTTTCCTACGAGCAGTACTTC.

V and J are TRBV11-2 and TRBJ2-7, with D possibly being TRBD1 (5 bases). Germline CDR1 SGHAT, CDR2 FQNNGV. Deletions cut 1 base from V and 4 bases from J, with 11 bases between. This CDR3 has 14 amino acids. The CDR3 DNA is TGTGCCAGCAGCTTAGGGACACTTGTTTACGAGCAGTACTTC. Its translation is CASSLGTLVYEQYF.

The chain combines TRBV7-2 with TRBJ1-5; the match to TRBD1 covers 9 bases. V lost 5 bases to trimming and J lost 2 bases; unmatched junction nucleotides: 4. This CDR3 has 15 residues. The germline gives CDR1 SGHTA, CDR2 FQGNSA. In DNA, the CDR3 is TGTGCCAGCAGCCAGTGGACAGGGGGCAATCAGCCCCAGCATTTT. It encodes CASSQWTGGNQPQHF.

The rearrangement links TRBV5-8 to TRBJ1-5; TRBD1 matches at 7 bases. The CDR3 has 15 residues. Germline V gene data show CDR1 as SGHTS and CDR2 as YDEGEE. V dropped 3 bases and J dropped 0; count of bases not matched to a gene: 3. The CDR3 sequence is CASSWGQYSNQPQHF. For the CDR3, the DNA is TGTGCCAGCAGCTGGGGACAGTATAGCAATCAGCCCCAGCATTTT.

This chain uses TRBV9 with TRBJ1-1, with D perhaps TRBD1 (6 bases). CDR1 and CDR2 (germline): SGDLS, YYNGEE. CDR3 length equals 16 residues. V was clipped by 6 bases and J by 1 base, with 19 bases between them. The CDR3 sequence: CASNAPGTPGNTEAFF. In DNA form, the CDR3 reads TGTGCCAGCAACGCACCCGGGACACCGGGGAACACTGAAGCTTTCTTT.